This TCR beta chain was retrieved from a study of shared clonotypes between healthy human individuals. Study conclusions and caveats: Against clonotypes common to all four donors, non-shared ones had lower generation probabilities.

Authors' data handling: Junction-only immunoSEQ sequences carried no quality scores, so filtering differed. Sequenced by immunoSEQ multiplex PCR; TCRdb stores in-frame clones only, minus some. V, J and clone size are taken as reported in that table, and D and trimming were inferred from the DNA itself. The sample holds over a million clones, about four fifths seen once. This clone showed up just once. What it binds is unknown. The junction and the germline gene differ at one end; a read error may be behind it. The sample contains more than one DNA sequence encoding this CDR3. This CDR3 region has 15 residues. Germline V gene lookup returns CDR1 ENHRY and CDR2 SYGVKD. Donors comprised healthy HIV-negative adults lacking recent acute infections or vaccinations.

The TCR was taken from a man between 18 and 35 years old in good health. Some clones in this sample may be carry-over from other donors' samples. Sequencing was done on a sample of memory CD4+ T cells from PBMCs. Subset here: CD45RA-negative fraction. The chain joins TRBV10-3 to TRBJ1-2; weak D call: TRBD1 (5 bases). This CDR3 reads CAISESGEWNYGYTF. As DNA, the CDR3 is TGTGCCATCAGTGAGTCGGGGGAGTGGAACTATGGCTATACCTTC.